These T cell receptor beta chains were read from a single sample in a study. From the RT-PCR reads, TCRdb called clonotypes with MiXCR, one entry per CDR3 protein. Here the sample spans around 700,000 distinct CDR3 sequences, 13% to 15% being singletons. Sequencing input: memory CD4+ T cells from blood. The receptors originated from a female donor in good health, serving as a healthy control. CDR3s include the opening cysteine and the closing phenylalanine or tryptophan. Fields, in order: CDR3 DNA, CDR3 protein, V gene, D gene, J gene, clone size. The D gene is left open where the match is weak. Part of the rows lack a size; the others show once, few, many or a class for expanded clones.

CDR3nt: TGTGCCAGCAGCCGAAGCGGGTCCACCTACGAGCAGTACTTC
CDR3aa: CASSRSGSTYEQYF
v_gene: TRBV7-3
d_gene: NA
j_gene: TRBJ2-7
abundance: NA

CDR3nt: TGTGCCAGCAGGCGGGAGTTCCGGGACAGGGTAGATACGCAGTATTTT
CDR3aa: CASRREFRDRVDTQYF
v_gene: TRBV28
d_gene: TRBD1
j_gene: TRBJ2-3
abundance: NA

CDR3nt: TGTGCCAGCAGATACAGGGGGTCCGGGGAGCTGTTTTTT
CDR3aa: CASRYRGSGELFF
v_gene: TRBV6-5
d_gene: TRBD1
j_gene: TRBJ2-2
abundance: many

CDR3nt: TGTGCCAGCAGCGCGGTCTTCGCTTCAGAGCAGTACTTC
CDR3aa: CASSAVFASEQYF
v_gene: TRBV9
d_gene: NA
j_gene: TRBJ2-7
abundance: few

CDR3nt: TGTGCCATCAGTGAGGGCCCGGGCGGCTTAGTCGCCTACGAGCAGTACTTC
CDR3aa: CAISEGPGGLVAYEQYF
v_gene: TRBV10-3
d_gene: NA
j_gene: TRBJ2-7
abundance: many

CDR3nt: TGTGCCAGCTCGCCAGCAGGGCAGGTGAAATTCTCTGGAAACACCATATATTTT
CDR3aa: CASSPAGQVKFSGNTIYF
v_gene: TRBV18
d_gene: NA
j_gene: TRBJ1-3
abundance: NA

CDR3nt: TGCGCCAGCAGCCAAGACAGGGTTAAGGAGCAGTTCTTC
CDR3aa: CASSQDRVKEQFF
v_gene: TRBV4-3
d_gene: NA
j_gene: TRBJ2-1
abundance: many

CDR3nt: TGCAGCGTCAAGGGGACTGTTTCAGGAGAGCAGTACTTC
CDR3aa: CSVKGTVSGEQYF
v_gene: TRBV29-1
d_gene: NA
j_gene: TRBJ2-7
abundance: few

CDR3nt: TGTGCCAGCAGTTACTCAGGGATGAGCAATCAGCCCCAGCATTTT
CDR3aa: CASSYSGMSNQPQHF
v_gene: TRBV6-5
d_gene: NA
j_gene: TRBJ1-5
abundance: NA

CDR3nt: TGTGCCAGTAGTATGAGGGGGACAGGACGCAATGAGCAGTTCTTC
CDR3aa: CASSMRGTGRNEQFF
v_gene: TRBV19
d_gene: TRBD1
j_gene: TRBJ2-1
abundance: NA

CDR3nt: TGCAGCGTTGCACTTCTCCTGGGGGATGAGCAGTTCTTC
CDR3aa: CSVALLLGDEQFF
v_gene: TRBV29-1
d_gene: NA
j_gene: TRBJ2-1
abundance: many

CDR3nt: TGTGCCAGCAGTTTCCGGGCTTACTATGGCTACACCTTC
CDR3aa: CASSFRAYYGYTF
v_gene: TRBV28
d_gene: NA
j_gene: TRBJ1-2
abundance: NA

CDR3nt: TGTGCCAGCAGCCTTGGCGGGGGGAAGTACCAAGAGACCCAGTACTTC
CDR3aa: CASSLGGGKYQETQYF
v_gene: TRBV6-2/TRBV6-3
d_gene: TRBD2
j_gene: TRBJ2-5
abundance: few

CDR3nt: TGTGCCAGCAGCCCTATAGCGGGAGTTGGTGGAGATACGCAGTATTTT
CDR3aa: CASSPIAGVGGDTQYF
v_gene: TRBV7-6
d_gene: TRBD2
j_gene: TRBJ2-3
abundance: NA

CDR3nt: TGTGCCAGCACTTTAGGGGACAGGGAGGTTAACACTGAAGCTTTCTTT
CDR3aa: CASTLGDREVNTEAFF
v_gene: TRBV12-3/TRBV12-4
d_gene: TRBD1
j_gene: TRBJ1-1
abundance: few

CDR3nt: TGCGCCAGCAGCTTTTTATCAACGGGACAGGGAATCGACGAGCAGTACTTC
CDR3aa: CASSFLSTGQGIDEQYF
v_gene: TRBV5-1
d_gene: TRBD1
j_gene: TRBJ2-7
abundance: NA

CDR3nt: TGTGCCAGCAGCCAATGGGGTAACAATGAGCAGTTCTTC
CDR3aa: CASSQWGNNEQFF
v_gene: TRBV3-1
d_gene: NA
j_gene: TRBJ2-1
abundance: NA

CDR3nt: TGCGCCAGCAGCCCGGACCGTCCGAATGAAAAACTGTTTTTT
CDR3aa: CASSPDRPNEKLFF
v_gene: TRBV5-1
d_gene: NA
j_gene: TRBJ1-4
abundance: NA

CDR3nt: TGCGCCAGCAGCCCGGGGACGGCTAATGGCTACACCTTC
CDR3aa: CASSPGTANGYTF
v_gene: TRBV5-1
d_gene: NA
j_gene: TRBJ1-2
abundance: many

CDR3nt: TGTGCCAGCAGCACCCTGGGGGAGGACAATCAGCCCCAGCATTTT
CDR3aa: CASSTLGEDNQPQHF
v_gene: TRBV9
d_gene: NA
j_gene: TRBJ1-5
abundance: few

CDR3nt: TGTGCCAGCAGCCCTCAAGAGGGACAGGGTATGGCCCAGTACTTC
CDR3aa: CASSPQEGQGMAQYF
v_gene: TRBV7-3
d_gene: TRBD1
j_gene: TRBJ2-5
abundance: NA

CDR3nt: TGTGCCATCAGGAAGGTAGCGGGAGACGACGAGCAGTACTTC
CDR3aa: CAIRKVAGDDEQYF
v_gene: TRBV10-3
d_gene: TRBD2
j_gene: TRBJ2-7
abundance: NA

CDR3nt: TGCAGCGTTGAACGCAGCGGATATACCAACCGAATCTACAATGAGCAGTTCTTC
CDR3aa: CSVERSGYTNRIYNEQFF
v_gene: TRBV29-1
d_gene: NA
j_gene: TRBJ2-1
abundance: NA

CDR3nt: TGTGCCAGCAGCCAACAGATGAACTATGGCTACACCTTC
CDR3aa: CASSQQMNYGYTF
v_gene: TRBV7-9
d_gene: NA
j_gene: TRBJ1-2
abundance: NA

CDR3nt: TGTGCCACCAGCAGAGGGGAAGAGATAATAAAAGCTTTCTTT
CDR3aa: CATSRGEEIIKAFF
v_gene: TRBV15
d_gene: NA
j_gene: TRBJ1-1
abundance: many

CDR3nt: TGTGCCAGCGGTCGGACTAGCGGGATTTTCGATGAGCAGTTCTTC
CDR3aa: CASGRTSGIFDEQFF
v_gene: TRBV6-6
d_gene: TRBD2
j_gene: TRBJ2-1
abundance: many

CDR3nt: TGTGCCAGCAGTTACGGGGGGGGCCCTGAGCAGTTCTTC
CDR3aa: CASSYGGGPEQFF
v_gene: TRBV6-6
d_gene: NA
j_gene: TRBJ2-1
abundance: NA

CDR3nt: TGTGCCAGCAGCTTGGATTCGGGGTTCACTGAAGCTTTCTTT
CDR3aa: CASSLDSGFTEAFF
v_gene: TRBV5-6
d_gene: NA
j_gene: TRBJ1-1
abundance: many

CDR3nt: TGCAGTGCAACCCCTCGGGACCTCTATGGCTACACCTTC
CDR3aa: CSATPRDLYGYTF
v_gene: TRBV20-1
d_gene: NA
j_gene: TRBJ1-2
abundance: NA

CDR3nt: TGCAGTGCTAGAACAGGGGGCGACTTTGAAGCTTTCTTT
CDR3aa: CSARTGGDFEAFF
v_gene: TRBV20-1
d_gene: TRBD1
j_gene: TRBJ1-1
abundance: few

CDR3nt: TGTGCCAGCAGTTACTCGAGGACCCGGGGCTACACCTTC
CDR3aa: CASSYSRTRGYTF
v_gene: TRBV6-5
d_gene: NA
j_gene: TRBJ1-2
abundance: many

CDR3nt: TGCGCCAGCAGCTTGAGGTCCCTGGCTCAAGAGACCCAGTACTTC
CDR3aa: CASSLRSLAQETQYF
v_gene: TRBV5-1
d_gene: NA
j_gene: TRBJ2-5
abundance: few

CDR3nt: TGTGCCAGCAGCCCCGGGGGTTGGGAAAACATTCAGTACTTC
CDR3aa: CASSPGGWENIQYF
v_gene: TRBV7-6
d_gene: NA
j_gene: TRBJ2-4
abundance: NA

CDR3nt: TGTGCCACCACCCGGGACACCGCTTCGCGGAACACTGAAGCTTTCTTT
CDR3aa: CATTRDTASRNTEAFF
v_gene: TRBV15
d_gene: NA
j_gene: TRBJ1-1
abundance: few

CDR3nt: TGTGCCAGCACCACTGACAGGGCGGGTGGCTACACCTTC
CDR3aa: CASTTDRAGGYTF
v_gene: TRBV7-2
d_gene: TRBD1
j_gene: TRBJ1-2
abundance: few

CDR3nt: TGTGCCAGCAGTGCTAGCGGGGGGCATGATGAGCAGTTCTTC
CDR3aa: CASSASGGHDEQFF
v_gene: TRBV6-4
d_gene: TRBD2
j_gene: TRBJ2-1
abundance: medium-sized

CDR3nt: TGTGCCAGCAGGGCCGGGACAGGGAATTCACCCCTCCACTTT
CDR3aa: CASRAGTGNSPLHF
v_gene: TRBV12-3/TRBV12-4
d_gene: TRBD1
j_gene: TRBJ1-6
abundance: few

CDR3nt: TGCAGCTGGAGGGGGGACAGGGACCTCTACGAGCAGTACTTC
CDR3aa: CSWRGDRDLYEQYF
v_gene: TRBV20-1
d_gene: TRBD1
j_gene: TRBJ2-7
abundance: many

CDR3nt: TGCAGTGCGACCCGTCTAGCTGCTGGAAACATTCAGTACTTC
CDR3aa: CSATRLAAGNIQYF
v_gene: TRBV20-1
d_gene: NA
j_gene: TRBJ2-4
abundance: many

CDR3nt: TGTGCCAGCTCAGTCGACTTTGCGGGAGGACCGCAGTACTTC
CDR3aa: CASSVDFAGGPQYF
v_gene: TRBV18
d_gene: TRBD2
j_gene: TRBJ2-7
abundance: few

CDR3nt: TGTGCCAGCAGCCCCCGGACTAGCGGACTCTACGAGCAGTACTTC
CDR3aa: CASSPRTSGLYEQYF
v_gene: TRBV9
d_gene: TRBD2
j_gene: TRBJ2-7
abundance: NA

CDR3nt: TGTGCCAGCAGCTTACAGGCCCTTAGGTCGGAGACCCAGTACTTC
CDR3aa: CASSLQALRSETQYF
v_gene: TRBV7-2
d_gene: NA
j_gene: TRBJ2-5
abundance: NA

CDR3nt: TGTGCCAGCAGCTTAGCCAGGGGTTATAATTCACCCCTCCACTTT
CDR3aa: CASSLARGYNSPLHF
v_gene: TRBV7-2
d_gene: NA
j_gene: TRBJ1-6
abundance: few

CDR3nt: TGTGCCAGCAGCTTTACAGGGAATCAGCCCCAGCATTTT
CDR3aa: CASSFTGNQPQHF
v_gene: TRBV5-5
d_gene: NA
j_gene: TRBJ1-5
abundance: NA

CDR3nt: TGTGCCAGCAGCCCCTCCATCGCAGGGGGCTATGGCTACACCTTC
CDR3aa: CASSPSIAGGYGYTF
v_gene: TRBV12-3/TRBV12-4
d_gene: TRBD1
j_gene: TRBJ1-2
abundance: many

CDR3nt: TGCAGTGCTAGACGGGAGGGGTGGTACGAGCAGTACTTC
CDR3aa: CSARREGWYEQYF
v_gene: TRBV20-1
d_gene: TRBD2
j_gene: TRBJ2-7
abundance: many

CDR3nt: TGTGCCAGCAGCGTAGAGGGACAGTCGAGTGAGCAGTTCTTC
CDR3aa: CASSVEGQSSEQFF
v_gene: TRBV9
d_gene: TRBD1
j_gene: TRBJ2-1
abundance: NA

CDR3nt: TGTGCCAGCAGCGCCCGACAGGGGGATCTTTCACCCCTCCACTTT
CDR3aa: CASSARQGDLSPLHF
v_gene: TRBV5-5
d_gene: TRBD1
j_gene: TRBJ1-6
abundance: few

CDR3nt: TGCAGTGCAATCGGACAGAGCCTCAATCAGCCCCAGCATTTT
CDR3aa: CSAIGQSLNQPQHF
v_gene: TRBV20-1
d_gene: NA
j_gene: TRBJ1-5
abundance: NA

CDR3nt: TGTGCCAGCAGTGCCGTGGGACCTACGCAGTATTTT
CDR3aa: CASSAVGPTQYF
v_gene: TRBV27
d_gene: NA
j_gene: TRBJ2-3
abundance: NA

CDR3nt: TGTGCCAGCAGCTTATTACTAACTAGCTACGAGCAGTACTTC
CDR3aa: CASSLLLTSYEQYF
v_gene: TRBV7-2
d_gene: NA
j_gene: TRBJ2-7
abundance: few

CDR3nt: TGTGCCAGCAGTTTTTGGGGTTTGGGAGGGGTTGAGGCTTTCTTT
CDR3aa: CASSFWGLGGVEAFF
v_gene: TRBV27
d_gene: NA
j_gene: TRBJ1-1
abundance: few

CDR3nt: TGTGCCAGCAGTTTCTCCTTTCGTAGTACAATGCAGTTCTTC
CDR3aa: CASSFSFRSTMQFF
v_gene: TRBV28
d_gene: NA
j_gene: TRBJ2-1
abundance: few

CDR3nt: TGTGCCATCAGAAATATAATCGATGAGCAGTTCTTC
CDR3aa: CAIRNIIDEQFF
v_gene: TRBV10-3
d_gene: NA
j_gene: TRBJ2-1
abundance: many